The rows below give T cell receptor beta chains drawn from one sample of a study of identical twins. TCRdb itself ran the 5' RACE reads through MiXCR, one entry per CDR3 protein. The sample has about 690,000 distinct CDR3 sequences, 20% to 25% seen once. These data also formed part of another study, on T cells expressing NK-cell markers.

The sequenced sample was PBMCs. Every receptor here comes from a woman under 30 in good health. Both conserved end residues are part of each CDR3. Fields, in order: V gene, CDR3 protein.

TRBV10-3,CAISELIADTQYF
TRBV29-1,CSSDGGLEQFF
TRBV5-8,CASSKGVHSDNEQFF
TRBV15,CATSSWGGAGYTF
TRBV5-1,CASSPPGLTYEQYF
TRBV12-3/TRBV12-4,CASRTGPRETQYF
TRBV29-1,CSVEQGYAEAFF
TRBV14,CASSTYEQYF
TRBV12-3/TRBV12-4,CASSQVGTPNNEQFF
TRBV5-8,CASSLGDSFYEQYF
TRBV20-1,CSARRTSGNMEQYF
TRBV7-9,CASSSDRGTSGANVLTF
TRBV18,CASSPPTYLRQYF
TRBV5-5,CASSDGQFVNTEAFF
TRBV20-1,CSASGGRDRPYEQYF
TRBV12-3/TRBV12-4,CASSTRGGSVRLNYGYTF
TRBV5-1,CASSLERGEETQYF
TRBV28,CASSLATESDTEAFF
TRBV15,CATSREVPSTDTQYF
TRBV20-1,CGLLVGTSGNFGEQFF
TRBV7-9,CASSLQGAVNTGELFF
TRBV6-5,CASSYSRAGGYNEQFF
TRBV20-1,CSAPRAVGETQYF
TRBV4-3,CASSQDRDRGETQYF
TRBV29-1,CSVEREGNTIYF
TRBV20-1,CSARDGTSNYNEQFF
TRBV5-1,CASSLDVGNSGYTF
TRBV7-9,CASSAAEEQFF
TRBV27,CASSFSRLVDEQYF
TRBV5-1,CASSEDRILYEQYF
TRBV20-1,CSAGDYNEQFF
TRBV20-1,CSASSRGPVLETQYF
TRBV10-3,CAISERGGSSNTGELFF
TRBV2,CASSEGPTGETGETQYF
TRBV20-1,CSARVGGSGAYEQYF
TRBV12-3/TRBV12-4,CASSLGVAKNIQYF
TRBV27,CASSFSGGTTYEQFF
TRBV10-3,CAISESNSGYEQYF
TRBV27,CASSPPGQGFGITF
TRBV29-1,CSVDQGREAFF
TRBV20-1,CSASPGAGAYEQYF
TRBV20-1,CSGTGGSHYEQYF
TRBV6-1,CASSPRDSTDTQYF
TRBV7-9,CASSLSSPNQPQHF
TRBV7-2,CASSPIVAGPDNEQFF
TRBV29-1,CSVEDVSRQQFF